Following are 28 T cell receptor beta chains from one sample sequenced in a study of human T cells and chemical hapten exposure. The time point: patch test 1, 2 weeks after DPC sensitization. The treatment is: therapeutic diphenylcyclopropenone sensitization with weekly scalp DPC. TCRdb re-analysed the RACE reads in MiXCR, keeping a single row per CDR3 protein. The table has tens of thousands of distinct CDR3 sequences, roughly a tenth seen once. Source: whole blood, taken in connection with sensitization to the hapten diphenylcyclopropenone (DPC). These receptor sequences come from a man between 40 and 49 years old with alopecia areata. Some clones in this sample may be carry-over from other donors' samples.

This clonotype has just a few counts. The CDR3 nucleotides are TGTGCCAGCAGCTTATGTCTCTGGCGGCAGAACTCCTGCGAGCAGTACGTC. Its translation is CASSLCLWRQNSCEQYV. The chain has TRBV7-9 and TRBJ2-7; D not certain. Germline values: CDR1 SEHNR, CDR2 FQNEAQ (reference sequence). The CDR3 runs 17 residues.

The J gene is TRBJ2-3, the V gene TRBV12-3 or TRBV12-4; D may be TRBD1 (6 bases). This CDR3 spans 15 amino acids. V lost 1 base to trimming and J lost 2 bases, with 10 bases between them. The CDR3 protein is CASSLGQAPTDTQYF. The DNA of the CDR3 is TGTGCCAGCAGTTTAGGACAGGCCCCCACAGATACGCAGTATTTT.

This chain connects TRBV28 to TRBJ2-1, with 10 bases aligning to TRBD2. V shed 2 bases, J shed 8 bases, and the junction held 6 bases outside the gene matches. CDR1 MDHEN and CDR2 SYDVKM come from the germline V gene. The CDR3 loop spans 15 amino acids. The CDR3 sequence: CASSLGLAGVYEQFF. The CDR3 DNA sequence: TGTGCCAGCAGTTTAGGCCTAGCGGGAGTCTATGAGCAGTTCTTC.

The chain combines TRBV18 with TRBJ2-1, with D maybe TRBD1 (6 bases). Germline V gene data show CDR1 as KGHSH and CDR2 as LQKENI. This CDR3 contains 14 residues. The V end lost 3 bases, the J end lost 5 bases, and 11 bases lay between the germline ends. This chain's CDR3 is CASSPAGVHNEQFF. The CDR3 DNA is TGTGCCAGCTCACCCGCAGGGGTCCACAATGAGCAGTTCTTC.

The DNA of the CDR3 is TGTGCCAGCAGTTATGGAGCCAAAAACATTCAGTACTTC. Its translation: CASSYGAKNIQYF. This chain uses TRBV28 with TRBJ2-4; D remains unclear. There are 13 residues in the CDR3. The V and J ends lost 4 bases and 0 bases respectively, with 4 bases between them. Germline V gene lookup returns CDR1 MDHEN and CDR2 SYDVKM.

V usage is TRBV6-5 and J usage is TRBJ2-3, with D uncertain. The CDR3 runs to 15 residues. Germline V gene lookup returns CDR1 MNHEY and CDR2 SVGAGI. Trimming removed 0 bases from V and 0 bases from J, with 7 bases in between. The CDR3 coding sequence is TGTGCCAGCAGTTACTCCTTGGACAGCACAGATACGCAGTATTTT. It encodes CASSYSLDSTDTQYF.

This clonotype occurred a few times. The chain has TRBV23-1 and TRBJ2-7; D gene ambiguous. TRBV23-1 counts as an open reading frame of uncertain function. V lost 1 base, J lost 6 bases, and 13 bases lay in between. The CDR3 runs to 14 residues. As DNA, the CDR3 is TGCGCCAGCAGTCAATGGCGGACCGCCGGCGAGCAGTACTTC. This translates into CASSQWRTAGEQYF.

The sample holds a few counts of this clonotype. The chain employs TRBV28 and TRBJ2-7, with 11 positions matching TRBD2. Germline V gene data show CDR1 as MDHEN and CDR2 as SYDVKM. Trimming took 3 bases from V and 0 from J; bases not matched to a gene: 7. The CDR3 length is 17 residues. The CDR3 region is CASSFVTSGGSSYEQYF. CDR3 nucleotide sequence: TGTGCCAGCAGTTTTGTCACTAGCGGGGGCAGCTCCTACGAGCAGTACTTC.

V gene TRBV21-1 combines with J gene TRBJ2-1; the tabulated D call, TRBD2, remains unverified against the DNA. TRBV21-1 is a listed pseudogene. The CDR3 totals 15 residues. The CDR3 sequence is CASNGAGRSYNEQFF. The CDR3 DNA reads TGTGCCAGCAACGGAGCGGGCCGCTCCTACAATGAGCAGTTCTTC.

This clonotype appeared a few times. The V gene is TRBV18, the J gene TRBJ2-4; perhaps TRBD1 as D (6 bases). The CDR3 is made up of 15 amino acids. In germline, CDR1 is KGHSH, CDR2 LQKENI. V dropped 0 bases and J dropped 4 bases, with 10 bases sitting between them. CDR3 protein: CASSPPSQGKNIQYF. In DNA form, the CDR3 reads TGTGCCAGCTCACCACCTTCCCAGGGGAAAAACATTCAGTACTTC. Full variable domain (rest looked up from reference TRBV18 and TRBJ2-4): NAGVMQNPRHLVRRRGQEARLRCSPMKGHSHVYWYRQLPEEGLKFMVYLQKENIIDESGMPKERFSAEFPKEGPSILRIQQVVRGDSAAYFCASSPPSQGKNIQYFGAGTRLSVL.

This chain uses TRBV20-1 with TRBJ2-1; 14 bases fit TRBD2. CDR1 is DFQATT and CDR2 is SNEGSKA in the germline V gene (reference sequence). The ends lost 4 bases at V and 8 bases at J; junction bases unmatched: 4. This CDR3 is built from 14 residues. The CDR3 nucleotides are TGCAGTGCTACCCTGGGACTAGCGGGAGATGAGCAGTTCTTC. It translates to CSATLGLAGDEQFF.

In this sample, this clonotype turned up many times. CDR3 sequence reads: CASLTYRENYGYTF. The CDR3 bases are TGTGCCAGTCTTACTTACAGGGAAAACTATGGCTACACCTTC. This sequence joins TRBV6-5 and TRBJ1-2; TRBD1 might be the D (6 bases). Trimming took 9 bases from V and 2 from J, leaving 16 bases between them. Germline values: CDR1 MNHEY, CDR2 SVGAGI. The CDR3 is 14 residues long.

The chain employs TRBV20-1 and TRBJ2-1, with 14 bases lining up with TRBD2. The CDR3 runs to 16 residues. The V gene's germline CDR1 is DFQATT and CDR2 SNEGSKA (reference sequence). J lost 8 bases, V lost 0 bases, and 6 bases had no gene match. CDR3 nucleotide sequence: TGCAGTGCTAGAGATTGGACTAGCGGGAGGTTGGATGAGCAGTTCTTC. Its protein product is CSARDWTSGRLDEQFF.

As regards this clonotype: One end of the junction fails to match germline, which may point to a read error. The rearrangement uses TRBV12-3 or TRBV12-4 and TRBJ1-5; D is possibly TRBD1 (5 bases). The CDR3 covers 14 residues. CDR3 DNA sequence: TGTGCCAGCAGCTATCAGGGCGGGAATCAGCCCCAGAATTTT. The encoded protein is CASSYQGGNQPQNF.

The chain employs TRBV28 and TRBJ2-5, with TRBD1 matching over 7 bases. CDR1 and CDR2 from the germline V gene are MDHEN and SYDVKM. The CDR3 is 19 residues long. V lost 3 bases and J lost 2; bases outside the gene matches: 18. The CDR3 nucleotides read TGTGCCAGCAGTTTCCCTGGACAGGTGACATGGCCCTTACAAGAGACCCAGTACTTC. Its protein is CASSFPGQVTWPLQETQYF.

This clonotype was recorded at least ten times. J is TRBJ2-1 and V is TRBV11-1; D is undetermined. Germline V gene data show CDR1 as SGHAT and CDR2 as FQDESV (reference sequence). The CDR3 runs to 13 residues. With 1 base removed from V and 8 bases from J, the gap between germline ends came to 9 bases. This CDR3 reads CASSLEPPDEQFF. DNA of the CDR3: TGTGCCAGCAGCTTAGAACCCCCTGATGAGCAGTTCTTC.

In this sample, this clonotype turned up a few times. The chain carries TRBV5-1 and TRBJ1-3, with 8 positions matching TRBD1. The CDR3 covers 14 residues. With V trimmed by 4 bases and J by 4 bases, 4 bases remained unmatched. The V gene's germline CDR1 is SGHRS and CDR2 YFSETQ. For the CDR3, the DNA is TGCGCCAGCAGCCCGACAGGGGACGGAAACACCATATATTTT. Translated: CASSPTGDGNTIYF.

The V gene is TRBV30, the J gene TRBJ2-3, with 8 bases fitting TRBD2. The junction had 10 bases not matched to a gene; V was cut back by 8 bases and J by 3 bases. CDR3 length: 14 residues. Germline values: CDR1 GTSNPN, CDR2 SVGIG (reference sequence). The CDR3 nucleotides read TGTGCCACAGAGCGGGAGTTGAGGACAGATACGCAGTATTTT. It yields the protein CATERELRTDTQYF.

Only one count was recorded for this clonotype. The chain links TRBV20-1 to TRBJ2-1; tentative D call: TRBD2 (5 bases). Germline V gene data show CDR1 as DFQATT and CDR2 as SNEGSKA (reference sequence). Trimming stripped 5 bases from V and 8 bases from J, with 16 bases between. CDR3 length: 13 residues. The CDR3 DNA is TGCAGTGCTTGGGAGCAATGGCGGGATGAGCAGTTCTTC. The encoded protein is CSAWEQWRDEQFF.

The sample holds many counts of this clonotype. V is TRBV3-1 and J is TRBJ2-7; D is unclear. Trimming left V 2 bases short and J 6 bases short, with 11 bases between. This CDR3 is built from 13 residues. Germline loops: CDR1 LGHDT, CDR2 YNNKEL (reference sequence). The CDR3 nucleotides are TGTGCCAGCAGCCAAACCCCTTCGAGCGAGCAGTACGTC. This sequence encodes CASSQTPSSEQYV.

This clonotype was picked up many times. This chain links TRBV20-1 with TRBJ2-7; 12 nucleotides match TRBD2. The germline gives CDR1 DFQATT, CDR2 SNEGSKA (reference sequence). With V trimmed by 3 bases and J by 1 base, 7 bases remained unmatched. This CDR3 contains 16 residues. In DNA, the CDR3 is TGCAGTGCTAGCCAACCTAGCGGGAGGGTGTCCTACGAGCAGTACTTC. Translating it yields CSASQPSGRVSYEQYF.

This clonotype has at least ten counts. This chain uses TRBV25-1 with TRBJ2-7; 7 bases are a match to TRBD2. Trimming cost V 3 bases and J 1 base; bases outside gene matches: 6. This CDR3 is 15 amino acids long. The germline V gene encodes CDR1 MGHDK and CDR2 SYGVNS. The CDR3 region has the DNA TGTGCCAGCAGTGAGGATCAGCGGGATTCCTACGAGCAGTACTTC. Amino acids: CASSEDQRDSYEQYF.

This clonotype was seen at least ten times. The rearrangement links TRBV7-2 to TRBJ2-7, with 7 nucleotides matching TRBD1. Looked up from germline, CDR1 is SGHTA and CDR2 is FQGNSA. V was pared by 4 bases and J by 2 bases, with 8 bases of the junction left unmatched. The CDR3 is 15 amino acids. DNA for the CDR3: TGTGCCAGCAGCTCTCCCGGGACAGTCGCCTACGAGCAGTACTTC. Translation: CASSSPGTVAYEQYF. Filled out from reference TRBV7-2 and TRBJ2-7, the complete variable domain reads GAGVSQSPSNKVTEKGKDVELRCDPISGHTALYWYRQSLGQGLEFLIYFQGNSAPDKSGLPSDRFSAERTGGSVSTLTIQRTQQEDSAVYLCASSSPGTVAYEQYFGPGTRLTVT.

This clonotype has more than one count but fewer than ten. CDR3 amino acids: CASSLAVEDTEAFF. The CDR3 DNA follows: TGTGCCAGCAGCTTAGCTGTCGAGGACACTGAAGCTTTCTTT. The chain is built from TRBV7-9 and TRBJ1-1; D remains unclear. This CDR3 is 14 amino acids long. Germline-derived CDR1 and CDR2 are SEHNR and FQNEAQ (reference sequence). V was trimmed by 0 bases and J by 3 bases, leaving 8 bases between them.

The genes are TRBV10-3 and TRBJ2-2; maybe TRBD1 (7 bases). The CDR3 covers 14 residues. V was pared by 6 bases and J by 3 bases, with 11 bases between. The germline V gene encodes CDR1 ENHRY and CDR2 SYGVKD. CDR3 sequence reads: CAIRDRRDTGELFF. DNA of the CDR3: TGTGCCATCAGGGACAGGAGGGACACCGGGGAGCTGTTTTTT.

V gene TRBV5-6 combines with J gene TRBJ2-1; 11 positions agree with TRBD2. Unmatched junction bases numbered 3, after V lost 0 bases and J lost 4 bases. The germline V gene encodes CDR1 SGHDT and CDR2 YYEEEE. CDR3 length: 16 residues. The CDR3 here is CASSLELAGAYNEQFF. The CDR3 nucleotides read TGTGCCAGCAGCTTGGAACTAGCGGGAGCTTACAATGAGCAGTTCTTC.

This clonotype came up many times. The chain couples TRBV6-4 to TRBJ1-2; D possibly corresponds to TRBD1 (5 bases). Deletions cut 3 bases from V and 5 bases from J, with 13 bases between. CDR1 MRHNA and CDR2 SNTAGT come from the germline V gene. The CDR3 consists of 14 residues. In DNA, the CDR3 is TGTGCCAGCAGTGAAAAAGGCGGGGGATATGGCTACACCTTC. Its translation is CASSEKGGGYGYTF.

This clonotype occurred a few times. The chain couples TRBV7-2 to TRBJ2-7; TRBD1 aligns across 7 bases. The CDR3 covers 13 residues. CDR1 and CDR2 from the germline V gene are SGHTA and FQGNSA. Unmatched junction bases numbered 5, after V lost 4 bases and J lost 5 bases. CDR3 protein: CASSSRDRDEQYV. Here the CDR3 DNA reads TGTGCCAGCAGCTCCCGGGACAGAGACGAGCAGTACGTC.